The 2 T cell receptor beta chains given below trace back to one sample, sequenced in a study of blood T cell repertoires in COVID-19. Libraries were prepared by immunoSEQ multiplex PCR; TCRdb keeps only in-frame clonotypes and omits some of them. Of about 200,000 clones in the sample, about 89% were seen once. Sequencing input: PBMCs or T cells enriched from blood (not recorded which). The source of these receptors is a woman in her late teens or twenties who had recovered from COVID-19.

The CDR3 region has the DNA TGTGCCAGCAGACTCGGACAGGGAGACGCCTACGAGCAGTACTTC. Its translation is CASRLGQGDAYEQYF. This chain joins TRBV7-9 and TRBJ2-7; 8 bases match TRBD1. The CDR3 is made up of 15 amino acids. CDR1 is SEHNR, CDR2 FQNEAQ, per germline (reference sequence). J lost 2 bases, V lost 6 bases, and 9 bases had no gene match. The full variable domain, rest sourced from reference TRBV7-9 and TRBJ2-7, is DTGVSQNPRHKITKRGQNVTFRCDPISEHNRLYWYRQTLGQGPEFLTYFQNEAQLEKSRLLSDRFSAERPKGSFSTLEIQRTEQGDSAMYLCASRLGQGDAYEQYFGPGTRLTVT.

The V and J genes are TRBV25-1 and TRBJ1-1; tentatively, D is TRBD1 (5 bases). This CDR3 region has 13 residues. V lost 6 bases and J 6 bases, leaving 14 bases between the germline ends. Germline CDR1 reads MGHDK; CDR2 reads SYGVNS. The CDR3 reads CASRPGGRAEAFF. The CDR3 nucleotides read TGTGCCAGCAGGCCGGGGGGTAGGGCTGAAGCTTTCTTT.